These 14 T cell receptor beta chains share one sample of origin, sequenced in a study of blood T cell repertoires in COVID-19 (dated by TCRdb to about 2020). The library was produced with the immunoSEQ multiplex PCR assay. TCRdb provides this immuneACCESS table in a form limited to in-frame rearrangements. Some clones are lacking; in checked studies, under half of them reflect an unresolved V gene, and why the rest are absent is not known. A total of 350,000 to 400,000 clones appear in this sample, approximately 90% of them only once. The top ten constitute roughly 1% of the sample. Sequencing was performed on PBMCs or T cells enriched from blood (not recorded which). The receptors were gathered from a man aged 18 to 29 who had recovered from COVID-19.

The chain recombines TRBV7-9 with TRBJ1-5; unclear D gene. V shed 1 base and J shed 1 base, with 8 bases lying between them. Germline values: CDR1 SEHNR, CDR2 FQNEAQ (reference sequence). This CDR3 region has 15 residues. CDR3 protein: CASSLGLGSNQPQHF. In DNA form, the CDR3 reads TGTGCCAGCAGCTTAGGGCTCGGGAGCAATCAGCCCCAGCATTTT.

This clone was counted a single time. V usage is TRBV6-1 and J usage is TRBJ1-6; D call uncertain. V was cut by 3 bases and J by 8 bases, with 11 bases left in between. In germline, CDR1 is MNHNS, CDR2 SASEGT. The CDR3 runs to 14 residues. Here the CDR3 DNA reads TGTGCCAGCAGTGACTTGTCGGGGTATTCACCCCTCCACTTT. This codes for CASSDLSGYSPLHF.

The gene calls are TRBV5-1 and TRBJ1-1; D may be TRBD1 (5 bases). The germline V gene encodes CDR1 SGHRS and CDR2 YFSETQ. Between the trimmed V and J ends, which lost 0 bases and 5 bases, there was a span of 14 bases. This CDR3 has 15 amino acids. CDR3 coding DNA: TGCGCCAGCAGCTTGGCGGCAGGGATGGGGACTGAAGCTTTCTTT. Translated: CASSLAAGMGTEAFF.

The CDR3 is CASSVLPTPGTGRSDTQYF. The DNA of the CDR3 is TGTGCCAGCAGCGTATTACCCACTCCCGGGACAGGGAGATCGGATACGCAGTATTTT. J is TRBJ2-3 and V is TRBV9, with 9 nucleotides matching TRBD1. Losses at the gene ends were 1 base for V and 6 bases for J; bases not matched to a gene: 18. The CDR3 loop spans 19 amino acids. In germline, CDR1 is SGDLS, CDR2 YYNGEE.

The chain has TRBV12-3 or TRBV12-4 and TRBJ2-2; tentatively, D is TRBD1 (5 bases). V dropped 8 bases and J dropped 5 bases, with 9 bases sitting between them. This CDR3 region has 12 residues. CDR3 sequence reads: CASLSGTGELFF. CDR3 nucleotides: TGTGCCAGCCTATCAGGGACCGGGGAGCTGTTTTTT.

The chain employs TRBV28 and TRBJ2-4; 10 nucleotides match TRBD2. This CDR3 has 14 residues. V lost 3 bases, J lost 8 bases, and 4 bases stayed unmatched. Germline V gene data show CDR1 as MDHEN and CDR2 as SYDVKM. This CDR3 reads CASSFRAGGDIQYF. The DNA of the CDR3 is TGTGCCAGCAGTTTTCGAGCGGGAGGGGACATTCAGTACTTC. Based on the CDR3 plus reference TRBV28 and TRBJ2-4, the full variable domain is DVKVTQSSRYLVKRTGEKVFLECVQDMDHENMFWYRQDPGLGLRLIYFSYDVKMKEKGDIPEGYSVSREKKERFSLILESASTNQTSMYLCASSFRAGGDIQYFGAGTRLSVL.

The V gene is TRBV2, the J gene TRBJ1-6, with D possibly being TRBD1 (6 bases). With 10 bases removed from V and 5 bases from J, the gap between germline ends came to 12 bases. There are 13 residues in the CDR3. Per the germline V gene, CDR1 is SNHLY and CDR2 is FYNNEI. The CDR3, as DNA: TGTGCCACACAGGGTTTAGATAATTCACCCCTCCACTTT. Amino acids: CATQGLDNSPLHF.

This clone was observed once. The J gene is TRBJ2-1, the V gene TRBV2, with 9 positions matching TRBD2. V lost 3 bases to trimming and J lost 4 bases; unmatched junction nucleotides: 4. Germline lookup yields CDR1 SNHLY and CDR2 FYNNEI. The CDR3 runs 15 residues. In DNA, the CDR3 is TGTGCCAGCAGTGACTCGACTAGCGGATACAATGAGCAGTTCTTC. Protein product: CASSDSTSGYNEQFF.

This chain links TRBV9 with TRBJ2-3; 8 bases match TRBD2. The CDR3 consists of 15 residues. The J segment lost 3 bases and the V segment lost 0 bases, leaving 3 bases of the junction unmatched. Germline V gene sequence: CDR1 SGDLS, CDR2 YYNGEE. DNA for the CDR3: TGTGCCAGCAGCGTAGAAGGCGGGGGGACAGATACGCAGTATTTT. It yields the protein CASSVEGGGTDTQYF.

This chain links TRBV19 with TRBJ2-2; the D is unclear. CDR3 length: 12 amino acids. CDR1 and CDR2 (germline): LNHDA, SQIVND (reference sequence). V dropped 7 bases and J dropped 6 bases, with 9 bases sitting between them. This CDR3 reads CASNLRPGELFF. Written as DNA, the CDR3 is TGTGCCAGTAACCTCAGGCCCGGGGAGCTGTTTTTT. Drawing the rest from reference TRBV19 and TRBJ2-2, the complete variable domain is DGGITQSPKYLFRKEGQNVTLSCEQNLNHDAMYWYRQDPGQGLRLIYYSQIVNDFQKGDIAEGYSVSREKKESFPLTVTSAQKNPTAFYLCASNLRPGELFFGEGSRLTVL.

V gene TRBV28 combines with J gene TRBJ1-6; 8 nucleotides agree with TRBD1. The V segment lost 6 bases and the J segment 1 base; nucleotides outside the gene matches: 8. This CDR3 spans 17 amino acids. From germline, CDR1 is MDHEN and CDR2 SYDVKM. The CDR3 DNA sequence: TGTGCCAGCAGCACACCAGGGGGCGCTTCCTATAATTCACCCCTCCACTTT. Encoded protein: CASSTPGGASYNSPLHF.

This clone was recorded only once. This chain uses TRBV29-1 with TRBJ2-1, with a possible D match to TRBD1 (7 bases). There are 13 residues in the CDR3. V was shortened by 6 bases and J by 4 bases, with 13 bases between the two germline ends. Germline lookup yields CDR1 SQVTM and CDR2 ANQGSEA. In DNA form, the CDR3 reads TGCAGCGTAGGTTCAGGGGGGTACAATGAGCAGTTCTTC. It specifies CSVGSGGYNEQFF.

V is TRBV2 and J is TRBJ1-5; D perhaps matches TRBD1 (5 bases). The CDR3 is made up of 16 amino acids. From germline, CDR1 is SNHLY and CDR2 FYNNEI. Trimming removed 2 bases from V and 2 bases from J, with 13 bases in between. The CDR3 reads CASSERGRRGNQPQHF. CDR3 bases: TGTGCCAGCAGTGAAAGGGGTAGGAGGGGCAATCAGCCCCAGCATTTT.

This sequence joins TRBV28 and TRBJ2-7, with no clear D. This CDR3 has 13 residues. Germline CDR1 reads MDHEN; CDR2 reads SYDVKM. V lost 3 bases to trimming and J lost 1 base, with 7 bases between them. The CDR3 loop is CASSLHRSYEQYF. In nucleotides, the CDR3 is TGTGCCAGCAGTTTGCACCGGTCCTACGAGCAGTACTTC.